These 24 T cell receptor beta chains were all obtained from the same sample, sequenced in a study of shared clonotypes between healthy human individuals. CD45RO-negative, CCR7-selected cells formed the naive CD8 fraction, which excluded terminally differentiated effector memory CD45RA+ cells. The table came from immunoSEQ multiplex PCR; TCRdb's copy has only in-frame clones and leaves some out. Of around 600,000 clones detected, approximately 95% appear once; the ten largest clones hold approximately 0.11%. The material sequenced was naive CD8+ T cells sorted from blood. The origin of the receptors is a woman in her 30s in good health.

The chain uses TRBV27 and TRBJ2-1; perhaps TRBD2 as D (5 bases). Germline assignment: CDR1 MNHEY and CDR2 SMNVEV (reference sequence). The ends were cut back, 5 bases at V and 7 bases at J, with 18 bases in the middle. The CDR3 has 15 residues. CDR3 sequence (DNA): TGTGCCAGCAGTGGGGAGTTACCCGGATGGAATGAGCAGTTCTTC. This translates into CASSGELPGWNEQFF.

The chain recombines TRBV29-1 with TRBJ2-6, with D unclear. Germline V gives CDR1 SQVTM, CDR2 ANQGSEA. The CDR3 is made up of 15 amino acids. V shed 5 bases and J shed 3 bases, with 14 bases lying between them. The DNA of the CDR3 is TGCAGCGTTCTCCCAAACTTAGTTGGGGCCAACGTCCTGACTTTC. Amino acids: CSVLPNLVGANVLTF.

The chain joins TRBV6-5 to TRBJ1-2; D perhaps matches TRBD1 (6 bases). Per germline, CDR1 MNHEY and CDR2 SVGAGI. With 3 bases removed from V and 6 bases from J, the gap between germline ends came to 17 bases. The CDR3 has 15 residues. The CDR3 is CASSYKGHLHHGYTF. The CDR3 region has the DNA TGTGCCAGCAGTTATAAGGGACACCTACACCATGGCTACACCTTC.

This clone has more than one count but fewer than ten. The chain uses TRBV27 and TRBJ1-2; the D gene is possibly TRBD1 (5 bases). The CDR3 contains 14 residues. The germline V and J ends were trimmed by 1 base and 6 bases, with 12 bases remaining between them. Germline CDR1 MNHEY, CDR2 SMNVEV (reference sequence). DNA of the CDR3: TGTGCCAGCAGTTTATGGGCCCGGGGGGATGGCTACACCTTC. Translation gives CASSLWARGDGYTF.

The rearrangement uses TRBV27 and TRBJ2-7, with unresolved D. The CDR3 is 15 residues long. Germline CDR1 reads MNHEY; CDR2 reads SMNVEV (reference sequence). V shed 0 bases and J shed 3 bases, with 12 bases lying between them. As DNA, the CDR3 is TGTGCCAGCAGTTTATCGAGTCAGGCAATCTACGAGCAGTACTTC. It specifies CASSLSSQAIYEQYF.

The rearrangement uses TRBV7-8 and TRBJ2-2; D might be TRBD2 (7 bases). The CDR3 is 16 residues long. CDR1 SGHVS and CDR2 FQNEAQ come from the germline V gene. V dropped 5 bases and J dropped 1 base, with 14 bases sitting between them. The DNA for the CDR3 is TGTGCCAGCAGCCCAAGGGGGGGAGGGAACACCGGGGAGCTGTTTTTT. Its translation: CASSPRGGGNTGELFF.

This rearrangement joins TRBV27 to TRBJ2-7; 9 bases map to TRBD1. Trimming at V came to 2 bases and at J to 5 bases, leaving 4 bases not matched to a gene. Looked up from germline, CDR1 is MNHEY and CDR2 is SMNVEV (reference sequence). The CDR3 is 14 residues long. CDR3 in amino acids: CASSLGDRVHEQYF. The CDR3 bases are TGTGCCAGCAGTTTAGGGGACAGGGTCCACGAGCAGTACTTC.

The V call is TRBV2, the J call TRBJ1-4, with D tentatively TRBD1 (5 bases). Germline CDR1 reads SNHLY; CDR2 reads FYNNEI. This CDR3 region has 16 residues. Trimming removed 7 bases from V and 5 bases from J, with 20 bases in between. CDR3 protein: CASIQSGWGTNEKLFF. The CDR3 DNA is TGTGCCAGCATCCAGTCTGGTTGGGGCACAAATGAAAAACTGTTTTTT.

This chain uses TRBV7-2 with TRBJ1-6; D not resolved. This CDR3 comprises 16 residues. Germline V lookup: CDR1 SGHTA, CDR2 FQGNSA. The V and J ends lost 5 bases and 8 bases respectively, with 19 bases between them. The CDR3 region is CASSNPSRWQDSPLHF. CDR3 in DNA: TGTGCCAGCAGCAACCCTAGCCGGTGGCAAGATTCACCCCTCCACTTT.

J is TRBJ1-5 and V is TRBV7-8; D ambiguous. V was clipped by 3 bases and J by 5 bases, with 23 bases between them. This CDR3 region has 18 residues. Germline-derived CDR1 and CDR2 are SGHVS and FQNEAQ. CDR3 protein: CASSFGVNTRFEDQPQHF. DNA for the CDR3: TGTGCCAGCAGCTTCGGCGTAAATACGAGGTTTGAGGATCAGCCCCAGCATTTT. The whole variable domain, remainder taken from reference TRBV7-8 and TRBJ1-5, is GAGVSQSPRYKVAKRGQDVALRCDPISGHVSLFWYQQALGQGPEFLTYFQNEAQLDKSGLPSDRFFAERPEGSVSTLKIQRTQQEDSAVYLCASSFGVNTRFEDQPQHFGDGTRLSIL.

The genes are TRBV2 and TRBJ2-4; D is possibly TRBD2 (5 bases). The V end lost 8 bases, the J end lost 8 bases, and 19 bases lay between the germline ends. The V gene's germline CDR1 is SNHLY and CDR2 FYNNEI. The CDR3 loop spans 14 amino acids. The CDR3 region has the DNA TGTGCCAGCCAGCTTCCTCGGGGAACGGACATTCAGTACTTC. This encodes CASQLPRGTDIQYF.

The J gene is TRBJ1-2, the V gene TRBV19; perhaps TRBD1 as D (6 bases). Trimming took 2 bases from V and 4 from J, leaving 11 bases between them. This CDR3 spans 14 amino acids. Looked up from germline, CDR1 is LNHDA and CDR2 is SQIVND (reference sequence). CDR3 DNA: TGTGCCAGTAGTATACAGGGGTTTGGCTATGGCTACACCTTC. Translating it yields CASSIQGFGYGYTF.

This chain connects TRBV4-1 to TRBJ2-1; no reliable D call. Germline-derived CDR1 and CDR2 are MGHRA and YSYEKL. Deletions cut 4 bases from V and 4 bases from J, with 11 bases between. The CDR3 extends over 14 amino acids. In DNA, the CDR3 is TGCGCCAGCAGCCCCCGCGGCGCATACAATGAGCAGTTCTTC. Translating gives CASSPRGAYNEQFF.

The V call is TRBV27, the J call TRBJ2-5; TRBD2 matches 11 bases. J was trimmed by 3 bases and V by 4 bases; bases with no gene match: 4. The CDR3 is 15 amino acids. In germline, CDR1 is MNHEY, CDR2 SMNVEV (reference sequence). CDR3 sequence (DNA): TGTGCCAGCAGTTCCGGGACTAGCGGTAAAGAGACCCAGTACTTC. This codes for CASSSGTSGKETQYF.

V is TRBV19 and J is TRBJ1-2; TRBD1 aligns across 8 bases. The germline CDR1 and CDR2 sequences are LNHDA and SQIVND (reference sequence). The CDR3 spans 11 residues. The ends lost 10 bases at V and 4 bases at J; junction bases unmatched: 2. The DNA for the CDR3 is TGTGCCACCGGACAGGGCTATGGCTACACCTTC. Translating gives CATGQGYGYTF.

V is TRBV27 and J is TRBJ2-2; no definite D call. CDR1 and CDR2 from the germline V gene are MNHEY and SMNVEV (reference sequence). V lost 2 bases, J lost 6 bases, and 13 bases lay in between. The CDR3 spans 15 residues. In nucleotides, the CDR3 is TGTGCCAGCAGTTTAGCTTTTTCGCTCGCCGGGGAGCTGTTTTTT. Amino acid sequence: CASSLAFSLAGELFF.

This chain's CDR3 is CASSGSGGFNEQFF. The CDR3 region has the DNA TGCGCCAGCAGTGGGTCGGGAGGATTCAATGAGCAGTTCTTC. The chain combines TRBV10-1 with TRBJ2-1, with 7 bases fitting TRBD2. Unmatched junction bases numbered 6, after V lost 4 bases and J lost 6 bases. The length of the CDR3 is 14 residues. Germline V lookup: CDR1 WNHNN, CDR2 SYGVQD (reference sequence).

This clone came up once. The rearrangement uses TRBV28 and TRBJ1-4; D might be TRBD1 (6 bases). The CDR3 contains 15 residues. CDR1 and CDR2 (germline): MDHEN, SYDVKM. The ends were cut back, 3 bases at V and 7 bases at J, with 15 bases in the middle. The CDR3 DNA follows: TGTGCCAGCAGTTTCTCGACAGGTTGGGGTGAAAAACTGTTTTTT. It is translated as CASSFSTGWGEKLFF.

The rearrangement joins TRBV5-4 to TRBJ2-1; no clear D gene. V was cut by 3 bases and J by 0 bases, with 10 bases left in between. Germline-derived CDR1 and CDR2 are SGHNT and YYREEE (reference sequence). The CDR3 has 15 residues. The chain's CDR3 is CASSWDRSSYNEQFF. CDR3 DNA sequence: TGTGCCAGCAGCTGGGATAGAAGCTCCTACAATGAGCAGTTCTTC.

This chain uses TRBV5-4 with TRBJ2-5; D is unresolved. Germline assignment: CDR1 SGHNT and CDR2 YYREEE (reference sequence). The CDR3 runs to 13 residues. Trimming took 0 bases from V and 5 from J, leaving 8 bases between them. This CDR3 reads CASSLDLVETQYF. The CDR3 nucleotides are TGTGCCAGCAGCTTGGATCTAGTGGAGACCCAGTACTTC.

This chain links TRBV11-2 with TRBJ2-7; D not resolved. V was cut by 3 bases and J by 2 bases, with 5 bases left in between. Germline V lookup: CDR1 SGHAT, CDR2 FQNNGV. This CDR3 has 12 residues. CDR3 bases: TGTGCCAGCAGCTTGTACGCCTACGAGCAGTACTTC. Translated: CASSLYAYEQYF.

This clone was observed a single time. This rearrangement joins TRBV5-6 to TRBJ2-7, with D possibly TRBD1 on 5 matching bases. This CDR3 has 17 amino acids. The germline CDR1 and CDR2 sequences are SGHDT and YYEEEE. V was pared by 5 bases and J by 2 bases, with 23 bases between. The CDR3 protein is CASSYKTAGFPTYEQYF. CDR3 sequence (DNA): TGTGCCAGCAGTTACAAAACCGCAGGGTTTCCAACCTACGAGCAGTACTTC. The entire variable domain, with the rest obtained from reference TRBV5-6 and TRBJ2-7, is as follows: DAGVTQSPTHLIKTRGQQVTLRCSPKSGHDTVSWYQQALGQGPQFIFQYYEEEERQRGNFPDRFSGHQFPNYSSELNVNALLLGDSALYLCASSYKTAGFPTYEQYFGPGTRLTVT.

This chain uses TRBV7-2 with TRBJ1-2; no clear D. Germline CDR1 and CDR2: SGHTA and FQGNSA. Trimming pared 0 bases from V and 10 bases from J, leaving 12 bases between. This CDR3 region has 13 residues. The CDR3 DNA sequence: TGTGCCAGCAGCTTAGCGCACCCATTCGTCTACACCTTC. This encodes CASSLAHPFVYTF.

V and J are TRBV15 and TRBJ2-2, with 8 positions matching TRBD1. The germline CDR1 and CDR2 sequences are LNHNV and YYDKDF (reference sequence). With 0 bases clipped from V and 0 bases from J, the junction kept 3 bases outside the gene matches. The CDR3 contains 17 residues. The CDR3 region has the DNA TGTGCCACCAGCAGAGATCTGGGACAGGCGAACACCGGGGAGCTGTTTTTT. As protein: CATSRDLGQANTGELFF.